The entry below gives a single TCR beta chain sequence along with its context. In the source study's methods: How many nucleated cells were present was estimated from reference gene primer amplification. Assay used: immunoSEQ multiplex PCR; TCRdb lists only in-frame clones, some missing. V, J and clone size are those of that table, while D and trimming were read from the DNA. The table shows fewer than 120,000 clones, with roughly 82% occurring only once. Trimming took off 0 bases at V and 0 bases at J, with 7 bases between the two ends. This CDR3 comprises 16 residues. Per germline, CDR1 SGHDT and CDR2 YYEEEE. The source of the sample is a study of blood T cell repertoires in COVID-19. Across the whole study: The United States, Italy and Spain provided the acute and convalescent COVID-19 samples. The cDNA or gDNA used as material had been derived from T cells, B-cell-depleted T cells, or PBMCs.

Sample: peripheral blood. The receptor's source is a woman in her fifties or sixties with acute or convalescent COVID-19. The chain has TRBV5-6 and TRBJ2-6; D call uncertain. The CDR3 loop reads CASSLEAYSGANVLTF. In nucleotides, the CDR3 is TGTGCCAGCAGCTTGGAAGCTTACTCTGGGGCCAACGTCCTGACTTTC.